This T cell receptor (beta chain) was obtained from a study of PD-1 blockade in classical Hodgkin lymphoma. General study results and limits: Although disease activity or prior therapy may be involved, causes of the repertoire differences remain undefined. Any patient who commenced nivolumab under 1 year after ASCT was excluded. It was CD4+ TCR diversity, not CD8+, that rose significantly by C4D1.

Profiled with immunoSEQ multiplex PCR; TCRdb holds only in-frame clones, not every one. The sample includes 25,000 to 40,000 clones, around 74% seen only once; the top ten take roughly 4%. Time point here: cycle 4 day 1 (C4D1), after more than five weeks of nivolumab. Brentuximab vedotin exposure varied, and every patient relapsed after autologous stem cell transplantation. CDR1 and CDR2 from the germline V gene are SGDLS and YYNGEE. Trimming left V 3 bases short and J 6 bases short, with 8 bases between. The CDR3 runs to 12 residues. As regards this clone: The target antigen is unknown.

V is TRBV9 and J is TRBJ2-3, with D possibly matching TRBD2 (5 bases). The TCR sequence derives from a human donor with classical Hodgkin lymphoma. Sample: peripheral blood mononuclear cells (PBMCs), taken before the fourth cycle of nivolumab. The CDR3, as DNA: TGTGCCAGCAGCGCCGGGAAGGATACGCAGTATTTT. Translated: CASSAGKDTQYF. The whole variable domain, remainder taken from reference TRBV9 and TRBJ2-3, is DSGVTQTPKHLITATGQRVTLRCSPRSGDLSVYWYQQSLDQGLQFLIQYYNGEERAKGNILERFSAQQFPDLHSELNLSSLELGDSALYFCASSAGKDTQYFGPGTRLTVL.